The present T cell receptor beta chain was sequenced within a study of blood T cell repertoires in COVID-19. This clone appeared a few times. Germline CDR1 reads LNHDA; CDR2 reads SQIVND (reference sequence). The CDR3 has 14 residues. V was clipped by 9 bases and J by 0 bases, with 15 bases between them. Method: immunoSEQ multiplex PCR; TCRdb's copy keeps in-frame clones and lacks some. Counted here are about 330,000 clones, roughly nine tenths occurring once; the ten biggest clones make up 5.5% to 6%. The sequence was collected from a woman under 40 who had recovered from COVID-19. The chain recombines TRBV19 with TRBJ2-7; possibly TRBD1 for D (5 bases). What was sequenced was PBMCs or T cells enriched from blood (not recorded which). Written as DNA, the CDR3 is TGTGCCAGCCGTATGGGCAGGGACTCCTACGAGCAGTACTTC. As protein: CASRMGRDSYEQYF.